This T cell receptor (beta chain) was retrieved from a study of blood T cells in healthy people across ages. Study-level results: The study found more naive CD4+ cells and higher diversity in long-lived than aged donors. Measured against age, TCR beta diversity per million T cells decreased in a roughly linear manner.

The V gene's germline CDR1 is DFQATT and CDR2 SNEGSKA (reference sequence). The V and J ends lost 8 bases and 4 bases respectively, with 11 bases between them. The CDR3 loop spans 11 amino acids. A remark on this clonotype: Its antigen is currently unknown.

The draw of peripheral blood yielded around 9.6 milliliters from each donor. A second 7 to 11 cycle PCR used barcoded and J-beta primers. TCRdb itself ran the 5' RACE reads through MiXCR, one entry per CDR3 protein. The sample holds just under 750,000 distinct CDR3 sequences; 22% are singletons and the top ten take roughly 22%. The chain carries TRBV20-1 and TRBJ1-2; D unclear. The origin of this receptor is a man between 65 and 85 years old in good health. Sequencing was performed on blood. CDR3 DNA sequence: TGCAGTCCTGCGGGCAGCTATGGCTACACCTTC. This translates into CSPAGSYGYTF.